The 18 T cell receptor beta chains below all came from one sample that was sequenced in a study of CD8 T cells in Susac syndrome (dated by TCRdb to between 2018 and 2021). Library preparation employed the immunoSEQ multiplex PCR assay. RNA was extracted using the RNeasy kit, and roughly 0.5 to 1 ug of the RNA was reverse transcribed with random hexamers. TCRdb applied fastp at Q25 and MiXCR to the public reads, then kept only in-frame beta chains. All rows with the same CDR3 protein become a single entry with the most common DNA and genes. Counted in this sample were roughly 150,000 distinct CDR3 sequences; 93% of them appeared once. The ten largest account for around 0.13% of the sample. What was sequenced was CD4+ T cells from PBMCs. These receptors originate from a human donor in good health.

The chain recombines TRBV7-2 with TRBJ2-3, with unresolved D. This CDR3 contains 14 residues. Trimming pared 2 bases from V and 6 bases from J, leaving 12 bases between. In germline, CDR1 is SGHTA, CDR2 FQGNSA. DNA for the CDR3: TGTGCCAGCAGCTTAAGTCGTGCGGCTGATACGCAGTATTTT. It translates to CASSLSRAADTQYF.

This chain uses TRBV18 with TRBJ1-1; D call uncertain. CDR3 length equals 14 residues. V shed 3 bases and J shed 3 bases, with 11 bases lying between them. Germline V gene lookup returns CDR1 KGHSH and CDR2 LQKENI. CDR3 nucleotides: TGTGCCAGCTCACCCGCGAGGAGGGACACTGAAGCTTTCTTT. This gives the protein CASSPARRDTEAFF.

The CDR3 sequence is CASSLEQVISGNTIYF. In DNA, the CDR3 is TGCGCCAGCAGCTTGGAACAGGTCATCTCTGGAAACACCATATATTTT. The chain employs TRBV5-1 and TRBJ1-3; TRBD1 is a possible D gene (5 bases). The germline V gene encodes CDR1 SGHRS and CDR2 YFSETQ. CDR3 size: 16 residues. Deletions cut 0 bases from V and 0 bases from J, with 10 bases between. Looking up the rest from reference TRBV5-1 and TRBJ1-3 gives the full variable domain: KAGVTQTPRYLIKTRGQQVTLSCSPISGHRSVSWYQQTPGQGLQFLFEYFSETQRNKGNFPGRFSGRQFSNSRSEMNVSTLELGDSALYLCASSLEQVISGNTIYFGEGSWLTVV.

The chain employs TRBV5-1 and TRBJ2-7, with D possibly called TRBD1 or TRBD2 (6 bases each). The CDR3 runs to 13 residues. Germline CDR1 and CDR2: SGHRS and YFSETQ. V lost 0 bases, J lost 5 bases, and 9 bases lay in between. CDR3 protein: CASSLGGANEQYF. Here the CDR3 DNA reads TGCGCCAGCAGCTTGGGGGGGGCCAACGAGCAGTACTTC.

The chain couples TRBV7-9 to TRBJ2-5, with a possible D match to TRBD1 (6 bases). CDR3 length: 17 residues. V dropped 5 bases and J dropped 2 bases, with 21 bases sitting between them. Germline lookup yields CDR1 SEHNR and CDR2 FQNEAQ (reference sequence). CDR3 in amino acids: CASSPSDRKLLQETQYF. DNA for the CDR3: TGTGCCAGCAGCCCCTCCGACAGGAAACTCCTACAAGAGACCCAGTACTTC.

This clonotype was recorded once. The chain links TRBV9 to TRBJ2-1; weak D call: TRBD2 (6 bases). V dropped 3 bases and J dropped 9 bases, with 19 bases sitting between them. CDR1 and CDR2 (germline): SGDLS, YYNGEE. This CDR3 is 15 amino acids long. In nucleotides, the CDR3 is TGTGCCAGCAGCGGGGGACTTTCCGTCCAAAGTGAGCAGTTCTTC. It yields the protein CASSGGLSVQSEQFF.

This chain links TRBV7-3 with TRBJ2-6; D remains unclear. In germline, CDR1 is SGHTA, CDR2 FQGTGA. This CDR3 has 17 residues. With 0 bases removed from V and 2 bases from J, the gap between germline ends came to 11 bases. The CDR3 region is CASSLTGQLAGANVLTF. In DNA form, the CDR3 reads TGTGCCAGCAGCTTAACTGGGCAGCTGGCTGGGGCCAACGTCCTGACTTTC.

V gene TRBV7-9 combines with J gene TRBJ1-5; D gene ambiguous. Germline V gives CDR1 SEHNR, CDR2 FQNEAQ (reference sequence). V lost 2 bases, J lost 8 bases, and 7 bases lay in between. This CDR3 contains 12 residues. This CDR3 reads CASSLTVEPQHF. CDR3 DNA: TGTGCCAGCAGCTTAACCGTAGAGCCCCAGCATTTT.

This chain joins TRBV20-1 and TRBJ1-6; perhaps TRBD1 as D (6 bases). There are 14 residues in the CDR3. The germline gives CDR1 DFQATT, CDR2 SNEGSKA (reference sequence). V was trimmed by 1 base and J by 6 bases, leaving 10 bases between them. CDR3 protein: CSARVQGTNSPLHF. The CDR3 nucleotides are TGCAGTGCTAGAGTGCAGGGGACTAATTCACCCCTCCACTTT.

The chain is built from TRBV3-1 and TRBJ2-7, with a weak D call TRBD1 (6 bases). V lost 5 bases and J lost 6, with 17 bases in between. The CDR3 consists of 14 residues. Germline loops: CDR1 LGHDT, CDR2 YNNKEL (reference sequence). Here the CDR3 reads CASSIRQGFGEQYF. Here the CDR3 DNA reads TGTGCCAGCAGCATAAGGCAGGGGTTCGGCGAGCAGTACTTC.

The J gene is TRBJ1-1, the V gene TRBV12-3 or TRBV12-4; D remains ambiguous. This CDR3 is 14 amino acids long. V lost 0 bases to trimming and J lost 1 base, with 6 bases between them. CDR3 in amino acids: CASSLAPPNTEAFF. For the CDR3, the DNA is TGTGCCAGCAGTTTAGCGCCCCCGAACACTGAAGCTTTCTTT.

This chain connects TRBV3-1 to TRBJ1-2; D is ambiguous. The length of the CDR3 is 14 residues. The germline V and J ends were trimmed by 0 bases and 7 bases, with 12 bases remaining between them. Germline CDR1 LGHDT, CDR2 YNNKEL (reference sequence). The CDR3 bases are TGTGCCAGCAGCCAAGATTCAGCAATTCGTGGCTACACCTTC. As protein: CASSQDSAIRGYTF. Using reference TRBV3-1 and TRBJ1-2 for the parts outside the CDR3, the full variable domain is DTAVSQTPKYLVTQMGNDKSIKCEQNLGHDTMYWYKQDSKKFLKIMFSYNNKELIINETVPNRFSPKSPDKAHLNLHINSLELGDSAVYFCASSQDSAIRGYTFGSGTRLTVV.

V gene TRBV5-1 combines with J gene TRBJ2-7, with a possible D match to TRBD1 (6 bases). Germline V CDR1 and CDR2: SGHRS, YFSETQ. V was shortened by 4 bases and J by 3 bases, with 14 bases between the two germline ends. The CDR3 contains 14 residues. This chain's CDR3 is CASSRRDTNYEQYF. The DNA for the CDR3 is TGCGCCAGCAGCCGCCGGGACACTAACTACGAGCAGTACTTC.

For the CDR3, the DNA is TGTGCCAGCAGTTTCCAGGGGACGAGCGGCTACACCTTC. Translation: CASSFQGTSGYTF. The chain links TRBV2 to TRBJ1-2, with a tentative D call TRBD1 (6 bases). Germline V gives CDR1 SNHLY, CDR2 FYNNEI. The length of the CDR3 is 13 residues. V dropped 5 bases and J dropped 8 bases, with 15 bases sitting between them.

The chain links TRBV2 to TRBJ1-4; 9 nucleotides line up with TRBD1. CDR1 and CDR2 from the germline V gene are SNHLY and FYNNEI. CDR3 length: 12 amino acids. V shed 6 bases and J 7 bases; nucleotides not matched to a gene: 0. CDR3 sequence reads: CASRDRGEKLFF. CDR3 nucleotides: TGTGCCAGCAGGGACAGGGGTGAAAAACTGTTTTTT.

The V call is TRBV3-1, the J call TRBJ2-5; D remains ambiguous. Germline V gene lookup returns CDR1 LGHDT and CDR2 YNNKEL (reference sequence). V dropped 6 bases and J dropped 6 bases, with 14 bases sitting between them. The CDR3 consists of 13 residues. The CDR3 coding sequence is TGTGCCAGCAGGCGTACTACCCCGAAGACCCAGTACTTC. The encoded protein is CASRRTTPKTQYF.

The chain links TRBV30 to TRBJ1-5; D gene ambiguous. The V and J ends lost 0 bases and 4 bases respectively, with 10 bases between them. The germline gives CDR1 GTSNPN, CDR2 SVGIG (reference sequence). CDR3 length: 14 residues. The CDR3 DNA sequence: TGTGCCTGGAGTGTGGGTTTGGGAAATCAGCCCCAGCATTTT. Translation gives CAWSVGLGNQPQHF.

The rearrangement links TRBV6-5 to TRBJ1-2; no clear D. Germline V CDR1 and CDR2: MNHEY, SVGAGI. The CDR3 runs 13 residues. V was cut by 5 bases and J by 4 bases, with 11 bases left in between. For the CDR3, the DNA is TGTGCCAGCAGTCCCGAGGTCTTCTATGGCTACACCTTC. It translates to CASSPEVFYGYTF.